Described below is a single T cell receptor (beta chain) sequence and its context. Its antigen is undetermined. Assay: immunoSEQ multiplex PCR; the TCRdb copy retains only in-frame clones and omits some. The table shows approximately 14,000 clones, with 60% to 75% occurring only once. These data originate in a study of neoadjuvant anti-PD-1 for oral cavity cancer. Study as a whole: Non-progressing patients received a fourth nivolumab dose near day 43, then surgery on days 50-56.

Germline V gene lookup returns CDR1 SGDLS and CDR2 YYNGEE. V dropped 4 bases and J dropped 4; count of bases not matched to a gene: 7. This CDR3 has 15 residues. Findings of the study overall: After neoadjuvant nivolumab, PBMC T cell clonality was significantly higher in non-responders than responders. TCR analyses covered only a few patients per response group.

The sequenced sample was PBMCs, obtained before nivolumab (anti-PD-1) treatment. The chain has TRBV9 and TRBJ1-2, with 10 bases lining up with TRBD1. This receptor was taken from a person aged 40-85 years with oral cavity squamous cell carcinoma. This CDR3 reads CASSPGTGVFYGYTF. The CDR3, as DNA: TGTGCCAGCAGCCCTGGGACAGGGGTTTTCTATGGCTACACCTTC. The variable domain in full, with the rest retrieved from reference TRBV9 and TRBJ1-2, is DSGVTQTPKHLITATGQRVTLRCSPRSGDLSVYWYQQSLDQGLQFLIQYYNGEERAKGNILERFSAQQFPDLHSELNLSSLELGDSALYFCASSPGTGVFYGYTFGSGTRLTVV.